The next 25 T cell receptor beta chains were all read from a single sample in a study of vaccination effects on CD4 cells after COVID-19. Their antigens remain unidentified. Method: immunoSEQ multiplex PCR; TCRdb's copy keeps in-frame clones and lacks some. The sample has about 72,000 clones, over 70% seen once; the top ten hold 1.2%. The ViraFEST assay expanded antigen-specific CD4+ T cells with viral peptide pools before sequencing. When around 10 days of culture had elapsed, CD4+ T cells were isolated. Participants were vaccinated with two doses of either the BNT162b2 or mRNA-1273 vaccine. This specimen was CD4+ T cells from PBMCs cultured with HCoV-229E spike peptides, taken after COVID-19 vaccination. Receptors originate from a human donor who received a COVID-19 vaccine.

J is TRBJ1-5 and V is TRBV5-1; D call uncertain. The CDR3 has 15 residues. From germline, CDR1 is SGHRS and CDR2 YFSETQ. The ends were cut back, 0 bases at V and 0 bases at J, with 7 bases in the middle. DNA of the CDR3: TGCGCCAGCAGCTTGGTGATCCGTAGCAATCAGCCCCAGCATTTT. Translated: CASSLVIRSNQPQHF.

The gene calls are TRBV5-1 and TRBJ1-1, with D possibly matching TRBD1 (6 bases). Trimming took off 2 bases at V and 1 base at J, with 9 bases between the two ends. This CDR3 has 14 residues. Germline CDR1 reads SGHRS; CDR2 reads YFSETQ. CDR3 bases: TGCGCCAGCAGCTTACAGGGATCGAACACTGAAGCTTTCTTT. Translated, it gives CASSLQGSNTEAFF.

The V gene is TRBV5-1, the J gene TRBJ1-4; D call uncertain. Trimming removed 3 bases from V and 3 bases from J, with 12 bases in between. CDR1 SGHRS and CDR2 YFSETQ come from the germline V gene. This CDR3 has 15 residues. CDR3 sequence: CASSSSGVPNEKLFF. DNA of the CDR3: TGCGCCAGCAGCTCCTCCGGGGTACCTAATGAAAAACTGTTTTTT. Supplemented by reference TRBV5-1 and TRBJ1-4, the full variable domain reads KAGVTQTPRYLIKTRGQQVTLSCSPISGHRSVSWYQQTPGQGLQFLFEYFSETQRNKGNFPGRFSGRQFSNSRSEMNVSTLELGDSALYLCASSSSGVPNEKLFFGSGTQLSVL.

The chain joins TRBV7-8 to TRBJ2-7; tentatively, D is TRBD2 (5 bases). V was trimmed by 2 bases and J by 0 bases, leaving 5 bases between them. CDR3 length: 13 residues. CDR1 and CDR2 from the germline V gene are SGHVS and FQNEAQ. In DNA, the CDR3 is TGTGCCAGCAGCTTACGGGACTCCTACGAGCAGTACGTC. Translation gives CASSLRDSYEQYV.

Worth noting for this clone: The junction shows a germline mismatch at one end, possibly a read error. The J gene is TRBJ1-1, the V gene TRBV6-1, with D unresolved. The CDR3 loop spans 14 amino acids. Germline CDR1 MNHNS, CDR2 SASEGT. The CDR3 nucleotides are TGTGCCAGCAGTGAATCGGCAGTGAAGACTGAAGCTTTCTTT. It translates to CASSESAVKTEAFF.

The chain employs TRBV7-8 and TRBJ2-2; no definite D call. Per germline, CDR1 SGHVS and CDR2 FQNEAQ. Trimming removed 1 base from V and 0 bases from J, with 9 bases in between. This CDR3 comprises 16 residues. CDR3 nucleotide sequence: TGTGCCAGCAGCTTAGGCAGCTCAACGAACACCGGGGAGCTGTTTTTT. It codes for CASSLGSSTNTGELFF.

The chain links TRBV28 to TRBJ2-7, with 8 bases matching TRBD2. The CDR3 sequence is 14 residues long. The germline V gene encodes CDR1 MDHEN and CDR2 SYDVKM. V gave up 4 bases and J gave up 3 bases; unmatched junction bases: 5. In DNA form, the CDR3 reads TGTGCCAGCAGTTACGGGACTAGTATCTACGAGCAGTACGTC. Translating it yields CASSYGTSIYEQYV.

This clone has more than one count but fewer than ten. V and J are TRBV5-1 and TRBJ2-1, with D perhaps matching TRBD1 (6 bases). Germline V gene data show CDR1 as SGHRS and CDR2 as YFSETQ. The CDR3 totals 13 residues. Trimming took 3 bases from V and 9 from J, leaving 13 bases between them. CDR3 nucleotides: TGCGCCAGCAGCTCTGATGGGGGCGGTGAGCAGTTCTTC. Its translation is CASSSDGGGEQFF.

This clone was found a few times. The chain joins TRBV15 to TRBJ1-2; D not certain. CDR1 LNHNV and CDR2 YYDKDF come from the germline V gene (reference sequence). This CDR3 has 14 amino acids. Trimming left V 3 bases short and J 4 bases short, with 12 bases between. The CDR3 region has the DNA TGTGCCACCAGCAGGGGCAGTCTCGTCTATGGCTACACCTTC. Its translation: CATSRGSLVYGYTF.

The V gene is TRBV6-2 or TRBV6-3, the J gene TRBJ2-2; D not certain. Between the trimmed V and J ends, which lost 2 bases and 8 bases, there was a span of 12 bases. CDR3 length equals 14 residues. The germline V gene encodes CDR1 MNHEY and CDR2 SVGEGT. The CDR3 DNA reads TGTGCCAGCAGTTACATCTACTACGATGGGGAGCTGTTTTTT. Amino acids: CASSYIYYDGELFF.

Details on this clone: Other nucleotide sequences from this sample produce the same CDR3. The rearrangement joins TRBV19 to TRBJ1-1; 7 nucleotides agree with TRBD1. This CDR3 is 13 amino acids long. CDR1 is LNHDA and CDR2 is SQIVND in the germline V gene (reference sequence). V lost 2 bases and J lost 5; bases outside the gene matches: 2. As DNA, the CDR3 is TGTGCCAGTAGTATACAGGGGGGTACTGAAGCTTTCTTT. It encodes CASSIQGGTEAFF.

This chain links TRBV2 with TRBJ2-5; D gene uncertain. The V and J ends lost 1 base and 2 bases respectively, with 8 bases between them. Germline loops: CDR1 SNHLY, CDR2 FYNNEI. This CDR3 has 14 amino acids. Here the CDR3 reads CASSEGRTQETQYF. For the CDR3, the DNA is TGTGCCAGCAGTGAAGGACGTACTCAAGAGACCCAGTACTTC.

CDR3 loop: CASSSQLKETQYF. The DNA of the CDR3 is TGTGCCAGTAGTAGTCAGCTAAAAGAGACCCAGTACTTC. The chain couples TRBV19 to TRBJ2-5; D is unresolved. This CDR3 spans 13 amino acids. The ends were cut back, 4 bases at V and 3 bases at J, with 9 bases in the middle. Germline V gene lookup returns CDR1 LNHDA and CDR2 SQIVND (reference sequence).

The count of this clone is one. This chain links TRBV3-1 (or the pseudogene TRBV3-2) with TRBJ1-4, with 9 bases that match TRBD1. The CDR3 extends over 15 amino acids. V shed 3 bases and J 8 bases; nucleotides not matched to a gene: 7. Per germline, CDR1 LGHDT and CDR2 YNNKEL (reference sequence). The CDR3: CASSHTGGAGEKLFF. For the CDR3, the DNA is TGTGCCAGCAGCCATACAGGGGGCGCCGGAGAAAAACTGTTTTTT.

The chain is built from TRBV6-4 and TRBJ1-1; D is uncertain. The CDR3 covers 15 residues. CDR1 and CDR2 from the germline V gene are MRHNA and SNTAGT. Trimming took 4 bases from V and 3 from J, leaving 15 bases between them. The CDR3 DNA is TGTGCCAGCAGTGTAAGGACGTTCGAGGACACTGAAGCTTTCTTT. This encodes CASSVRTFEDTEAFF.

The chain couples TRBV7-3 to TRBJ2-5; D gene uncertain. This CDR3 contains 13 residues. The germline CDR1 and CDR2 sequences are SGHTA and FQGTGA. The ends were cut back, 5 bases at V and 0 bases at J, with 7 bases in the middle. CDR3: CASSPNYQETQYF. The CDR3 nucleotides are TGTGCCAGCAGCCCTAACTACCAAGAGACCCAGTACTTC.

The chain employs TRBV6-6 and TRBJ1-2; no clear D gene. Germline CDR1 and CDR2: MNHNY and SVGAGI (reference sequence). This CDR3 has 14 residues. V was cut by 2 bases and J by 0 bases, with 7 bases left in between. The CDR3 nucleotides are TGTGCCAGCAGTTACCGGAGACCTAACTATGGCTACACCTTC. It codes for CASSYRRPNYGYTF.

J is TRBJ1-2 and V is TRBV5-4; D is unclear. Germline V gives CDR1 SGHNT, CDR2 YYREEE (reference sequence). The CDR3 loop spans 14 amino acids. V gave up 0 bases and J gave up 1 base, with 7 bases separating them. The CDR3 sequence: CASSLEASNYGYTF. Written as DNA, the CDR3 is TGTGCCAGCAGCTTGGAGGCCAGTAACTATGGCTACACCTTC.

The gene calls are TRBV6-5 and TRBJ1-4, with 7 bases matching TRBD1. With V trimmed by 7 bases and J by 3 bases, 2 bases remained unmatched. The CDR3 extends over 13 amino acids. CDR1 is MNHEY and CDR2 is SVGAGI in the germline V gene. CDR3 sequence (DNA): TGTGCCAGCAAGGGGGCGGCTAATGAAAAACTGTTTTTT. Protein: CASKGAANEKLFF.

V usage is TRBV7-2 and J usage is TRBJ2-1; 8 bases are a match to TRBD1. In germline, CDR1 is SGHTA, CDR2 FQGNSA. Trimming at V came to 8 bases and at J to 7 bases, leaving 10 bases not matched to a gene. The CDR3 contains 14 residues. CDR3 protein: CASGRQGILNEQFF. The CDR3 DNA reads TGTGCCAGCGGGCGACAGGGGATTTTAAATGAGCAGTTCTTC. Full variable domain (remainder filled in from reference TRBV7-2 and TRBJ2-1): GAGVSQSPSNKVTEKGKDVELRCDPISGHTALYWYRQSLGQGLEFLIYFQGNSAPDKSGLPSDRFSAERTGGSVSTLTIQRTQQEDSAVYLCASGRQGILNEQFFGPGTRLTVL.

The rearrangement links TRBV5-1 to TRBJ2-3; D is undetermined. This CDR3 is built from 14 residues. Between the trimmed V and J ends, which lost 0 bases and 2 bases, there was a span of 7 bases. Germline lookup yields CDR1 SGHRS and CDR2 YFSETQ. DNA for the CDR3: TGCGCCAGCAGCTTGGACAGCTCCACAGATACGCAGTATTTT. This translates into CASSLDSSTDTQYF.

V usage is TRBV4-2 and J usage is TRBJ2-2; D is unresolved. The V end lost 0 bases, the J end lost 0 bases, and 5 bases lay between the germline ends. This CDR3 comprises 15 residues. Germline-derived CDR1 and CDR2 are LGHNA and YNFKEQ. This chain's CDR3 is CASSQEAANTGELFF. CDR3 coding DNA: TGTGCCAGCAGCCAAGAGGCAGCGAACACCGGGGAGCTGTTTTTT.

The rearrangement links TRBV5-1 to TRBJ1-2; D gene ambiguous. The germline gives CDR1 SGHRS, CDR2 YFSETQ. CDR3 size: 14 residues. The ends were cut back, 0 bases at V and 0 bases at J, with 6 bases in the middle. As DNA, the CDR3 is TGCGCCAGCAGCTTGGGGCAGCCTAACTATGGCTACACCTTC. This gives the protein CASSLGQPNYGYTF.

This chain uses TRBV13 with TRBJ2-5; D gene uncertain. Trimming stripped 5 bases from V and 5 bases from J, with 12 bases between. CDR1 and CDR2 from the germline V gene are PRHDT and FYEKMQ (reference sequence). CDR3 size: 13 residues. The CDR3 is CASSLGEGETQYF. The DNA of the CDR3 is TGTGCCAGCAGCCTGGGCGAAGGGGAGACCCAGTACTTC. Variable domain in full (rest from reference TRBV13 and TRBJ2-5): AAGVIQSPRHLIKEKRETATLKCYPIPRHDTVYWYQQGPGQDPQFLISFYEKMQSDKGSIPDRFSAQQFSDYHSELNMSSLELGDSALYFCASSLGEGETQYFGPGTRLLVL.

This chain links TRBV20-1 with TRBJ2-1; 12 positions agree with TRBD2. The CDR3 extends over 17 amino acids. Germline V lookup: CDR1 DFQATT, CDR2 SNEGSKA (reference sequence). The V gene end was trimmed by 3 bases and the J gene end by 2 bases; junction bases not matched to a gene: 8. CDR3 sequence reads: CSASGLAGRLTYNEQFF. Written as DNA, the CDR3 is TGCAGTGCTAGTGGACTAGCGGGGAGGCTTACCTACAATGAGCAGTTCTTC.